This TCR beta chain originates from a study of OX40 agonist ivuxolimab in advanced cancers. The V end lost 3 bases, the J end lost 10 bases, and 13 bases lay between the germline ends. The CDR3 contains 13 residues. CDR1 SSHAT and CDR2 FNYEAQ come from the germline V gene (reference sequence). This table comes from immunoSEQ multiplex PCR, and its TCRdb copy is limited to in-frame clones, with some not included. The sample has about 15,000 clones; 80% are singletons. This TCR came from an adult with an advanced solid tumor such as melanoma, head and neck, liver or kidney cancer. Sequencing used CD4+ or CD8+ T cells sorted from blood, obtained in a trial of the OX40 agonist ivuxolimab. The chain joins TRBV7-7 to TRBJ2-1; D gene uncertain. The CDR3, as DNA: TGTGCCAGCAGCTTCGGGCATGCGACAGAGCAGTTCTTC. Amino acids: CASSFGHATEQFF.